This T cell receptor (beta chain) was observed in a study of human T cells and chemical hapten exposure. Unique molecular identifiers were attached to individual cDNA molecules within the library. In the authors' methods: The number of TCRs in each sample had a median of approximately 95,000 and spanned roughly 23,224 to 750,000. Via MiXCR, TCRdb re-called the RACE reads, giving one row per CDR3 protein. The V and J calls shown here were made by TCRdb, not taken from the authors' results. The repertoire holds some 90,000 distinct CDR3 sequences, with about 10% as singletons. This clonotype was counted many times. CDR1 and CDR2 (germline): SGHTA, FQGNSA. The ends lost 4 bases at V and 5 bases at J; junction bases unmatched: 3. This CDR3 has 15 residues. Noted time point: healthy volunteer bleed at 2 weeks. Sequencing started from total RNA isolated from unfractionated whole blood.

The receptor was isolated from a female donor in good health. Some clones in this sample may be carry-over from other donors' samples. Input material: whole blood. V usage is TRBV7-2 and J usage is TRBJ2-2; 11 nucleotides align to TRBD2. The CDR3 sequence is CASSSTSGRTGELFF. In nucleotides, the CDR3 is TGTGCCAGCAGCTCTACTAGCGGGAGAACCGGGGAGCTGTTTTTT.